The entry below describes one T cell receptor (beta chain). Its antigen remains unknown. Study conclusions and caveats: Greatest tumor Treg TCR overlap was with tumor naive CD4+ cells. Whole repertoires were not studied in the larger cohort, only one V-J beta rearrangement. The TCR gene usage of tumor memory CD4+ T cells clustered together with blood and lymph node memory CD4+ cells and with lymph node naive CD4+ cells.

Treg sorting used a CD4+CD25+CD127-/low gate. Semi-nested PCR with Nested Universal Primer A followed constant-region reverse priming of full-length variable regions. TCRdb re-derived calls from the 5' RACE reads in MiXCR, one entry per CDR3 protein. Altogether around 55,000 distinct CDR3 sequences are present, around 21% being singletons, with the ten largest covering roughly 3.2%. V lost 2 bases and J lost 6, with 14 bases in between. The CDR3 extends over 15 amino acids. The origin of this receptor is a female donor with breast cancer. The sequenced sample was tumor-infiltrating Tregs sorted from the breast tumor. J is TRBJ1-3 and V is TRBV12-3 or TRBV12-4; TRBD1 might be the D (6 bases). CDR3 DNA: TGTGCCAGCAGTTTACGGGGGGCGAGCGAAAACACCATATATTTT. Translated: CASSLRGASENTIYF.